This T cell receptor (beta chain) came from a study of control samples from healthy donors and cancer patients. With regard to this clone: Other DNA variants within this sample encode the same CDR3.

Germline CDR1 is SNHLY and CDR2 is FYNNEI. V was pared by 6 bases and J by 7 bases, with 19 bases between. The CDR3 loop spans 16 amino acids. The data were produced by immunoSEQ multiplex PCR, yet TCRdb's version contains in-frame clones alone and is incomplete. The repertoire holds approximately 58,000 clones, with around 87% as singletons. Sequencing used PBMCs. The receptor was isolated from a woman aged 55 to 70 with lung cancer. This chain links TRBV2 with TRBJ1-6, with D tentatively TRBD1 (5 bases). The CDR3 DNA sequence: TGTGCCAGCAGCGCCTTTTCAGGAGCAGGGAATTCACCCCTCCACTTT. Translated, it gives CASSAFSGAGNSPLHF.